This TCR beta chain was identified during a study of T cell responses to AZD1222 COVID-19 vaccine. Germline CDR1 SQVTM, CDR2 ANQGSEA. This CDR3 has 12 residues. V lost 7 bases, J lost 9 bases, and 18 bases lay in between. On this clone: Its antigen is unknown.

Assay: immunoSEQ multiplex PCR; the TCRdb copy retains only in-frame clones and omits some. The sample records about 140,000 clones, 85% to 95% being singletons. Whole-study findings and limits: Just a handful of AZD1222 recipients were seropositive at baseline. Two AZD1222 administrations were followed by greater Spike-specific TCR breadth and depth.

The sequencing here drew on peripheral blood, taken 28 days after the second AZD1222 dose. This clonotype was sampled from an adult who received the AZD1222 COVID-19 vaccine. The gene calls are TRBV29-1 and TRBJ1-1, with D hard to call. CDR3 nucleotides: TGCAGCGCGGATTGGGAGGGCCCAAAAGCTTTCTTT. Amino acids: CSADWEGPKAFF.